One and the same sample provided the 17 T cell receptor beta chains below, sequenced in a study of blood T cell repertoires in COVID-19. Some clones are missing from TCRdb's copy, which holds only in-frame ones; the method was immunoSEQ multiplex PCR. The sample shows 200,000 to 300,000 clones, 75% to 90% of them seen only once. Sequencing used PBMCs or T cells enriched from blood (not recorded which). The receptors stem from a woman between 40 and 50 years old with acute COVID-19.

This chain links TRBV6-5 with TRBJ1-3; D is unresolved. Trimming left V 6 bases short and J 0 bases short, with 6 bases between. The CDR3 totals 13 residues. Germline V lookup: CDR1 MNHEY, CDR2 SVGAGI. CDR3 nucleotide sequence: TGTGCCAGCAGCTCCAGCTCTGGAAACACCATATATTTT. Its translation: CASSSSSGNTIYF.

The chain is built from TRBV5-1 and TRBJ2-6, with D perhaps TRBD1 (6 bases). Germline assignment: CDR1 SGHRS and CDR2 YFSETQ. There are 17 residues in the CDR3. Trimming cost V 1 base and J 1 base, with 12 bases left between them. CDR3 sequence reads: CASSLILGGSGANVLTF. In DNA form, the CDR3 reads TGCGCCAGCAGCTTGATTTTAGGGGGATCTGGGGCCAACGTCCTGACTTTC.

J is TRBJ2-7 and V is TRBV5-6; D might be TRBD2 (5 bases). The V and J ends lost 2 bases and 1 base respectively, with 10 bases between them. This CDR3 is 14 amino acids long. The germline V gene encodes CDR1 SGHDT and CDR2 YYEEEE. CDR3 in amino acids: CASSFGVFSYEQYF. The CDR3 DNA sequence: TGTGCCAGCAGCTTCGGGGTTTTTTCCTACGAGCAGTACTTC.

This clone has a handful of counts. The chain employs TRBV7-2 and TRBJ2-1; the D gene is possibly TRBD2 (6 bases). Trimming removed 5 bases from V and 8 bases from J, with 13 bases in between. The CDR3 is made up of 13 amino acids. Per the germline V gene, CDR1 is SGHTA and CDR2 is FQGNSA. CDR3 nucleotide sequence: TGTGCCAGCAGCGCCTCTAGCGCCGATGAGCAGTTCTTC. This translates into CASSASSADEQFF.

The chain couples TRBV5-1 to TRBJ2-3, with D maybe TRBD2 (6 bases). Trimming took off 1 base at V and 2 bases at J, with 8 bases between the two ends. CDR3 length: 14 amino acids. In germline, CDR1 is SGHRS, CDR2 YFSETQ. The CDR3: CASSLTSLTDTQYF. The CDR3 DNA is TGCGCCAGCAGCTTGACTAGCCTCACAGATACGCAGTATTTT. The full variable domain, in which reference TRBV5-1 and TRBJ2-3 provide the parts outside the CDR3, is KAGVTQTPRYLIKTRGQQVTLSCSPISGHRSVSWYQQTPGQGLQFLFEYFSETQRNKGNFPGRFSGRQFSNSRSEMNVSTLELGDSALYLCASSLTSLTDTQYFGPGTRLTVL.

The CDR3 sequence is CASSLIRATRSDTQYF. The DNA for the CDR3 is TGTGCCAGCAGCTTAATAAGGGCGACTAGATCAGATACGCAGTATTTT. V gene TRBV7-8 combines with J gene TRBJ2-3; the D gene is possibly TRBD2 (6 bases). V dropped 2 bases and J dropped 4 bases, with 16 bases sitting between them. This CDR3 region has 16 residues. The germline V gene encodes CDR1 SGHVS and CDR2 FQNEAQ.

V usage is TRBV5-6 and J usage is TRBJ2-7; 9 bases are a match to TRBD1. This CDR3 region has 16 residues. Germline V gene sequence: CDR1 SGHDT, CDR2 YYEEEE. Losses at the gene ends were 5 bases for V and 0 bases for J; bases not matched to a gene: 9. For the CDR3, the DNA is TGTGCCAGCAGAGTGGGACAGGGAGAACACTCCTACGAGCAGTACTTC. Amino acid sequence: CASRVGQGEHSYEQYF.

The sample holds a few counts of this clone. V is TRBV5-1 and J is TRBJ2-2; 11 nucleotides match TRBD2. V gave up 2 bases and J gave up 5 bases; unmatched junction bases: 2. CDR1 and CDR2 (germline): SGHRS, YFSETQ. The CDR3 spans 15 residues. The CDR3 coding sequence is TGCGCCAGCAGCTTACTAGCGGGAGATACCGGGGAGCTGTTTTTT. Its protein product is CASSLLAGDTGELFF.

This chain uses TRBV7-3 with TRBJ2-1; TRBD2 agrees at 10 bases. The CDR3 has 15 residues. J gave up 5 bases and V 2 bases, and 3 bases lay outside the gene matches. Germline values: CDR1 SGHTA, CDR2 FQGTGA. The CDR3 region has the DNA TGTGCCAGCAGCTTACTCGGACTAGCGGACAATGAGCAGTTCTTC. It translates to CASSLLGLADNEQFF.

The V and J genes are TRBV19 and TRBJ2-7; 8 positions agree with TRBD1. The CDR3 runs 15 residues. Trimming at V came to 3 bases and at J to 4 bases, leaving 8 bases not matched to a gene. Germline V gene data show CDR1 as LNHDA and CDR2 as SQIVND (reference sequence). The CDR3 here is CASSITGQGSYEQYF. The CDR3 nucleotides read TGTGCCAGTAGTATCACAGGACAGGGCTCTTACGAGCAGTACTTC.

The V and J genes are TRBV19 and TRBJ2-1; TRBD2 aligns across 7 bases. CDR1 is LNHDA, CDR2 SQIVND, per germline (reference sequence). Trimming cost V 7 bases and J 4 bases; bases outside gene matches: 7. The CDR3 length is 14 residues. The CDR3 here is CASNDGRTYNEQFF. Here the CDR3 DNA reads TGTGCCAGTAATGACGGGAGGACTTACAATGAGCAGTTCTTC.

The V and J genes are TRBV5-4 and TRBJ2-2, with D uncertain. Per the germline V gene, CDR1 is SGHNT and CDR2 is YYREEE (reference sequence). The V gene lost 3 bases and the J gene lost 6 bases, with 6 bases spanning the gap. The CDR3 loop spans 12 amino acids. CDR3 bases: TGTGCCAGCAGCTCCTCGGCCGGGGAGCTGTTTTTT. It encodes CASSSSAGELFF. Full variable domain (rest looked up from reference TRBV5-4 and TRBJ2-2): ETGVTQSPTHLIKTRGQQVTLRCSSQSGHNTVSWYQQALGQGPQFIFQYYREEENGRGNFPPRFSGLQFPNYSSELNVNALELDDSALYLCASSSSAGELFFGEGSRLTVL.

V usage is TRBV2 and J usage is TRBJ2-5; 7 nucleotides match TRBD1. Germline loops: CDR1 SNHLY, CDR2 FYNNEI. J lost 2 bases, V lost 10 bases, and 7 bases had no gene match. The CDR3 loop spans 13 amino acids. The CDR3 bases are TGTGCCACCAAACAGGGGAGACAAGAGACCCAGTACTTC. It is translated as CATKQGRQETQYF.

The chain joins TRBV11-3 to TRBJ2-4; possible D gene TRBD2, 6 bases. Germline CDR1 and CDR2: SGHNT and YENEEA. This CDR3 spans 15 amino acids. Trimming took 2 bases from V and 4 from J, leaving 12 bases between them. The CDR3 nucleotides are TGTGCCAGCAGCTTAAAAAGCGGGCTTAAAAACATTCAGTACTTC. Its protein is CASSLKSGLKNIQYF. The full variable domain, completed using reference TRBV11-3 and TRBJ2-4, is EAGVVQSPRYKIIEKKQPVAFWCNPISGHNTLYWYLQNLGQGPELLIRYENEEAVDDSQLPKDRFSAERLKGVDSTLKIQPAELGDSAVYLCASSLKSGLKNIQYFGAGTRLSVL.

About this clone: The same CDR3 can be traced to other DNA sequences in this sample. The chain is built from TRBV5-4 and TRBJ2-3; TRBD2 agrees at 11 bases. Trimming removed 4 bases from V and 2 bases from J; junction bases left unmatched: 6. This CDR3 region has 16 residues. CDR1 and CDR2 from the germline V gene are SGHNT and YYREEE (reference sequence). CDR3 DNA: TGTGCCAGCAGCCTAGTAGCGGGAGGGGACACAGATACGCAGTATTTT. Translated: CASSLVAGGDTDTQYF.

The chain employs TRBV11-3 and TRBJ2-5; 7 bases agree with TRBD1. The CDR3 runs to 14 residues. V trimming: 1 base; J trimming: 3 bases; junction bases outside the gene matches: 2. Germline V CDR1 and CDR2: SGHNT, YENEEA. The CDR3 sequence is CASSLGDSKETQYF. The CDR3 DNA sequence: TGTGCCAGCAGCTTAGGGGACAGTAAAGAGACCCAGTACTTC.

This CDR3 reads CASSQGLAGGNEQFF. Here the CDR3 DNA reads TGTGCCAGCAGTCAGGGACTAGCGGGAGGCAATGAGCAGTTCTTC. The chain recombines TRBV2 with TRBJ2-1; the match to TRBD2 covers 15 bases. Germline V CDR1 and CDR2: SNHLY, FYNNEI. Germline trimming cut 5 bases from V and 6 bases from J; bases unmatched to any gene: 2. CDR3 length: 15 residues.